These 19 T cell receptor beta chains were sequenced from one sample in a study of OX40 agonist ivuxolimab in advanced cancers. Profiled with immunoSEQ multiplex PCR; TCRdb holds only in-frame clones, not every one. The sample includes roughly 130,000 clones, 93% seen only once; the top ten take 0.15% to 0.17%. The specimen comprised CD4+ or CD8+ T cells sorted from blood, sampled in a trial of the OX40 agonist ivuxolimab. These TCRs come from an adult with an advanced solid tumor such as melanoma, head and neck, liver or kidney cancer.

In its sample, this clone was seen once. The genes are TRBV7-2 and TRBJ2-7, with TRBD2 matching over 8 bases. The V gene's germline CDR1 is SGHTA and CDR2 FQGNSA. The CDR3 consists of 14 residues. Unmatched junction bases numbered 5, after V lost 2 bases and J lost 5 bases. The CDR3 here is CASSLRAGVHEQYF. The CDR3 DNA follows: TGTGCCAGCAGCTTACGAGCGGGAGTCCACGAGCAGTACTTC.

The DNA for the CDR3 is TGTGCCAGCAGCTTCCAGACAGGGGGCTATCAGCCCCAGCATTTT. Translated, it gives CASSFQTGGYQPQHF. The chain joins TRBV11-3 to TRBJ1-5; 10 nucleotides agree with TRBD1. CDR3 length: 15 residues. V trimming: 3 bases; J trimming: 5 bases; junction bases outside the gene matches: 4. The V gene's germline CDR1 is SGHNT and CDR2 YENEEA.

J is TRBJ2-2 and V is TRBV9; TRBD1 matches at 7 bases. After removal of 0 bases from V and 7 bases from J, the junction contained 9 bases not matched to a gene. Looked up from germline, CDR1 is SGDLS and CDR2 is YYNGEE. The CDR3 is 16 residues long. In DNA form, the CDR3 reads TGTGCCAGCAGCGTAGGCTGGGACAGAGGGGTCGGGGAGCTGTTTTTT. It encodes CASSVGWDRGVGELFF.

The genes are TRBV29-1 and TRBJ1-5; D is unclear. Trimming took 4 bases from V and 3 from J, leaving 7 bases between them. CDR1 is SQVTM, CDR2 ANQGSEA, per germline. This CDR3 region has 12 residues. In nucleotides, the CDR3 is TGCAGCGTTGCCGAAGCCAATCAGCCCCAGCATTTT. Amino acid sequence: CSVAEANQPQHF.

J is TRBJ2-5 and V is TRBV11-1; D possibly corresponds to TRBD1 (6 bases). The length of the CDR3 is 13 residues. Germline CDR1 SGHAT, CDR2 FQDESV (reference sequence). V lost 3 bases and J 2 bases, leaving 7 bases between the germline ends. The CDR3 reads CASSFTGQETQYF. As DNA, the CDR3 is TGTGCCAGCAGCTTCACAGGGCAAGAGACCCAGTACTTC.

The chain employs TRBV28 and TRBJ2-7, with D possibly TRBD2 on 6 matching bases. Trimming left V 10 bases short and J 0 bases short, with 13 bases between. The CDR3 runs 13 residues. Germline lookup yields CDR1 MDHEN and CDR2 SYDVKM. The CDR3 DNA reads TGTGCCACCGAACGGGGGAGCTCCTACGAGCAGTACTTC. The encoded protein is CATERGSSYEQYF.

The rearrangement uses TRBV7-3 and TRBJ2-2; either TRBD1 or TRBD2 may supply D (6 bases each). The CDR3 loop spans 15 amino acids. Trimming pared 7 bases from V and 8 bases from J, leaving 20 bases between. The germline gives CDR1 SGHTA, CDR2 FQGTGA. For the CDR3, the DNA is TGTGCCAGCACTCAATCCCCGGGGGCGGCGGGGGAGCTGTTTTTT. Translated: CASTQSPGAAGELFF.

The genes are TRBV4-1 and TRBJ2-5; tentatively, D is TRBD1 or TRBD2 (6 bases each). V was pared by 1 base and J by 5 bases, with 17 bases between. The CDR3 sequence is 16 residues long. Germline assignment: CDR1 MGHRA and CDR2 YSYEKL. CDR3 sequence: CASSQVAEGVFETQYF. The CDR3 nucleotides read TGCGCCAGCAGCCAAGTAGCGGAGGGGGTTTTCGAGACCCAGTACTTC.

In nucleotides, the CDR3 is TGTGCCAGCAGCCAAGAGCCAGACAGGTCCGGGGAGCTGTTTTTT. Amino acids: CASSQEPDRSGELFF. V and J are TRBV4-2 and TRBJ2-2, with a tentative D call TRBD1 (6 bases). The CDR3 extends over 15 amino acids. From germline, CDR1 is LGHNA and CDR2 YNFKEQ. Trimming took 0 bases from V and 6 from J, leaving 11 bases between them.

This chain links TRBV7-2 with TRBJ2-7; possible D gene TRBD1, 8 bases. The V gene's germline CDR1 is SGHTA and CDR2 FQGNSA. Trimming stripped 5 bases from V and 3 bases from J, with 26 bases between. The CDR3 has 18 amino acids. The CDR3 reads CASSARGLIGGSIYEQYF. The CDR3 DNA reads TGTGCCAGCAGCGCCAGGGGGCTGATCGGCGGGAGTATCTACGAGCAGTACTTC.

The chain joins TRBV7-9 to TRBJ2-2; TRBD2 agrees at 8 bases. This CDR3 spans 16 amino acids. With V trimmed by 2 bases and J by 4 bases, 6 bases remained unmatched. Germline V gene sequence: CDR1 SEHNR, CDR2 FQNEAQ (reference sequence). The CDR3 loop reads CASSLPGLAGTGELFF. The CDR3 bases are TGTGCCAGCAGCTTACCAGGACTAGCCGGCACCGGGGAGCTGTTTTTT. Drawing the rest from reference TRBV7-9 and TRBJ2-2, the complete variable domain is DTGVSQNPRHKITKRGQNVTFRCDPISEHNRLYWYRQTLGQGPEFLTYFQNEAQLEKSRLLSDRFSAERPKGSFSTLEIQRTEQGDSAMYLCASSLPGLAGTGELFFGEGSRLTVL.

The gene calls are TRBV2 and TRBJ1-2, with 8 bases aligning to TRBD1. V shed 7 bases, J shed 7 bases, and the junction held 8 bases outside the gene matches. Germline loops: CDR1 SNHLY, CDR2 FYNNEI. This CDR3 is 13 amino acids long. CDR3 region: CASMGGTGSGYTF. DNA of the CDR3: TGTGCCAGCATGGGGGGGACAGGCAGTGGCTACACCTTC. Drawing the rest from reference TRBV2 and TRBJ1-2, the complete variable domain is EPEVTQTPSHQVTQMGQEVILRCVPISNHLYFYWYRQILGQKVEFLVSFYNNEISEKSEIFDDQFSVERPDGSNFTLKIRSTKLEDSAMYFCASMGGTGSGYTFGSGTRLTVV.

This clone has just one count. This rearrangement joins TRBV19 to TRBJ1-2, with 8 bases lining up with TRBD1. Germline lookup yields CDR1 LNHDA and CDR2 SQIVND (reference sequence). J gave up 8 bases and V 9 bases, and 14 bases lay outside the gene matches. CDR3 size: 14 residues. CDR3 sequence reads: CASAQGARRVGYTF. The CDR3, as DNA: TGTGCCAGCGCGCAGGGGGCGCGTAGGGTCGGCTACACCTTC.

This chain joins TRBV25-1 and TRBJ1-1, with 7 bases lining up with TRBD1. V was clipped by 6 bases and J by 4 bases; unmatched bases: 11. Germline V CDR1 and CDR2: MGHDK, SYGVNS. This CDR3 is 15 amino acids long. CDR3 sequence: CASRATGVLGTEAFF. CDR3 sequence (DNA): TGTGCCAGCAGAGCCACAGGGGTACTGGGCACTGAAGCTTTCTTT.

The chain is built from TRBV7-2 and TRBJ2-7; weak D call: TRBD2 (6 bases). V shed 5 bases and J shed 2 bases, with 16 bases lying between them. The CDR3 runs to 15 residues. Per the germline V gene, CDR1 is SGHTA and CDR2 is FQGNSA. CDR3 in DNA: TGTGCCAGCAGCCCTCAACGGGACTCAACCTACGAGCAGTACTTC. Amino acid sequence: CASSPQRDSTYEQYF.

The V gene is TRBV1, the J gene TRBJ2-3; the table's D gene call, TRBD2, was not cross checked with the DNA. TRBV1 is a known pseudogene. The CDR3 contains 17 residues. The CDR3 DNA follows: TGCACCAGCAGCCAAGATCGGGGCGGGATCGGCAGGGATACGCAGTATTTT. It encodes CTSSQDRGGIGRDTQYF.

The chain is built from TRBV19 and TRBJ2-5, with TRBD2 identical over 8 bases. This CDR3 is built from 15 residues. The trim removed 5 bases at V and 3 bases at J, leaving 8 bases unmatched. Germline-derived CDR1 and CDR2 are LNHDA and SQIVND (reference sequence). The CDR3 nucleotides read TGTGCCAGTAGTGCGGCCGGGACTAGAGAAGAGACCCAGTACTTC. Translating gives CASSAAGTREETQYF.

This chain's CDR3 is CASRKGDSATNEKLFF. CDR3 coding DNA: TGTGCCAGCAGAAAGGGGGATTCGGCAACTAATGAAAAACTGTTTTTT. The V gene is TRBV2, the J gene TRBJ1-4, with a possible D match to TRBD1 (6 bases). Trimming left V 6 bases short and J 0 bases short, with 14 bases between. The CDR3 spans 16 residues. Per the germline V gene, CDR1 is SNHLY and CDR2 is FYNNEI.

The chain's CDR3 is CASSLLSVTDTQYF. CDR3 sequence (DNA): TGCGCCAGCAGCTTGTTGTCCGTCACAGATACGCAGTATTTT. V is TRBV5-1 and J is TRBJ2-3, with D hard to call. CDR1 is SGHRS and CDR2 is YFSETQ in the germline V gene. V was cut by 1 base and J by 2 bases, with 8 bases left in between. This CDR3 spans 14 amino acids.